This TCR beta chain comes out of a study of breast tumors, draining lymph nodes, adjacent tissues. This clonotype occurred many times. Its target is unknown. The CDR3 sequence is 15 residues long. Per the germline V gene, CDR1 is SGHTA and CDR2 is FQGNSA. Trimming removed 2 bases at V and 1 base at J, with 9 bases between. TCRdb processed the multiplex PCR reads anew with MiXCR; each CDR3 protein has one entry. Of approximately 89,000 distinct CDR3 sequences listed, over 25% were seen once; the top ten hold more than 8%. Study results and caveats: Findings are consistent with lymph node origin and intratumoral expansion of most tumor T cells.

Breast cancer patients provided tissue from their axillary draining lymph nodes. The source material was axillary lymph node tissue. The rearrangement joins TRBV7-2 to TRBJ1-5, with D maybe TRBD1 (5 bases). This clonotype was obtained from a female donor with breast cancer. Some clones in this sample may be carry-over from other donors' samples. The DNA for the CDR3 is TGTGCCAGCAGCTTATTGGGGGGGAGCAATCAGCCCCAGCATTTT. Translating gives CASSLLGGSNQPQHF. Based on the CDR3 plus reference TRBV7-2 and TRBJ1-5, the full variable domain is GAGVSQSPSNKVTEKGKDVELRCDPISGHTALYWYRQSLGQGLEFLIYFQGNSAPDKSGLPSDRFSAERTGGSVSTLTIQRTQQEDSAVYLCASSLLGGSNQPQHFGDGTRLSIL.